This TCR beta chain stems from a study of blood T cell repertoires in COVID-19. Study details: The samples span acute and convalescent COVID-19 from the United States, Italy and Spain. Sources were T cells, B-cell-depleted T cells, or PBMCs; the material itself was cDNA or gDNA.

V lost 2 bases and J 4 bases, leaving 14 bases between the germline ends. The CDR3 spans 15 residues. In germline, CDR1 is LNHDA, CDR2 SQIVND (reference sequence). In the authors' workflow: By means of reference gene primer amplification, nucleated cell counts were estimated. Here immunoSEQ multiplex PCR was the method, and the copy in TCRdb shows in-frame clones only, minus some. V, J and clone size are taken as reported in that table, and D and trimming were inferred from the DNA itself. The repertoire holds roughly 300,000 clones, with around 84% as singletons. Sequenced material: peripheral blood. The chain is built from TRBV19 and TRBJ1-2; D is unclear. The sequence came from a human donor with COVID-19, enrolled during active disease. The donor label of this sample is uncertain. The CDR3 DNA is TGTGCCAGTAGTATACCCACTCAGGCGTCCTATGGCTACACCTTC. Its translation: CASSIPTQASYGYTF.